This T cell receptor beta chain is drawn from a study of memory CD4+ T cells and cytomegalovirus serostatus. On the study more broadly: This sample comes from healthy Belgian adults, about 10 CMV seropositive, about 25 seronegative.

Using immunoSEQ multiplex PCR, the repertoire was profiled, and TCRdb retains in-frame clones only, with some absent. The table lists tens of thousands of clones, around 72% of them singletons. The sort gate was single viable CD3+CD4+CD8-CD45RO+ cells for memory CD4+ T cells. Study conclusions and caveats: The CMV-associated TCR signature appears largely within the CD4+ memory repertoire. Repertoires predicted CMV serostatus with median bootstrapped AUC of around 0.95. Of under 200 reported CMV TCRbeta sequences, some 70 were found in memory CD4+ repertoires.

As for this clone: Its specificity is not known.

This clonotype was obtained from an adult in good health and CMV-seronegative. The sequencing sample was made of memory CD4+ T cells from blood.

The CDR3 spells CASSQVLGEQYF. For the CDR3, the DNA is TGTGCCAGCAGCCAGGTATTGGGCGAGCAGTACTTC. This rearrangement joins TRBV4-2 to TRBJ2-7; D gene uncertain. The CDR3 covers 12 residues. Germline V gene lookup returns CDR1 LGHNA and CDR2 YNFKEQ. The V end was cut by 3 bases, the J end by 6 bases, with 9 bases between.